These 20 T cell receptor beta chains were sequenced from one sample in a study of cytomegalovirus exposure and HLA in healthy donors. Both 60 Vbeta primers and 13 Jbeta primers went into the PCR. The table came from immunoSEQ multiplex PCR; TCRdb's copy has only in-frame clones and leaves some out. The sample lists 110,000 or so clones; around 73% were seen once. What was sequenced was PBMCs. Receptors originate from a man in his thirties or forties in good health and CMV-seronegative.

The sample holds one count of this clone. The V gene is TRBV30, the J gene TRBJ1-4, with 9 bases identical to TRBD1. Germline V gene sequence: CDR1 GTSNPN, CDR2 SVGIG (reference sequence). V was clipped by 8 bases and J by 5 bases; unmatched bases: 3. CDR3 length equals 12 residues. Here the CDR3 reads CAGQGRNEKLFF. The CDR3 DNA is TGTGCCGGACAGGGGCGGAATGAAAAACTGTTTTTT.

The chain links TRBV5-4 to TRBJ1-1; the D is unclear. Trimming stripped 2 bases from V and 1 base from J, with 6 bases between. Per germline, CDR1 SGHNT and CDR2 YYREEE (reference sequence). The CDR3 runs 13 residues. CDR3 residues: CASSFVGNTEAFF. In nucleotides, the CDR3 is TGTGCCAGCAGCTTCGTCGGGAACACTGAAGCTTTCTTT. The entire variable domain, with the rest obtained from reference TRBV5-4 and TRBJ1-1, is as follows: ETGVTQSPTHLIKTRGQQVTLRCSSQSGHNTVSWYQQALGQGPQFIFQYYREEENGRGNFPPRFSGLQFPNYSSELNVNALELDDSALYLCASSFVGNTEAFFGQGTRLTVV.

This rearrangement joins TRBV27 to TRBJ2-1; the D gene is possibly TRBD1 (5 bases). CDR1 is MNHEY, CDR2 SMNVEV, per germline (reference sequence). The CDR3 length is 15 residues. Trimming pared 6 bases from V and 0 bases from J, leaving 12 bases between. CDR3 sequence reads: CASSSRTPSYNEQFF. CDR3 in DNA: TGTGCCAGCAGCTCGCGGACACCCTCCTACAATGAGCAGTTCTTC.

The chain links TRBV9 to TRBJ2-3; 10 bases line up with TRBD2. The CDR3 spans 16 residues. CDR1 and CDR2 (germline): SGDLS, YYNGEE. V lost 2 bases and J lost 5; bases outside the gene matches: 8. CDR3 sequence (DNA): TGTGCCAGCAGCGTGGAAGCGGGGGGGCTTGGAGATACGCAGTATTTT. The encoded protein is CASSVEAGGLGDTQYF.

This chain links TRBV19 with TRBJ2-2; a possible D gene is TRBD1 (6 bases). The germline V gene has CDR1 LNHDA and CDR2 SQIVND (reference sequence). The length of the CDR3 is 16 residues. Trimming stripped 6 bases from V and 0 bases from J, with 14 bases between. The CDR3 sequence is CASRSGQSTNTGELFF. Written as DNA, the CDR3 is TGTGCCAGTAGATCCGGACAGAGTACGAACACCGGGGAGCTGTTTTTT.

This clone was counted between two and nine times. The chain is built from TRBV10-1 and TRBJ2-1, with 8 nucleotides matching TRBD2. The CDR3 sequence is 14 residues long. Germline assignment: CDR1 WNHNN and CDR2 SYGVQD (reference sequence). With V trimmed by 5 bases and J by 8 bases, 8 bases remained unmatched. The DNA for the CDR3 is TGCGCCAGCAGTAGAAGCGGGAGTCACGATGAGCAGTTCTTC. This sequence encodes CASSRSGSHDEQFF.

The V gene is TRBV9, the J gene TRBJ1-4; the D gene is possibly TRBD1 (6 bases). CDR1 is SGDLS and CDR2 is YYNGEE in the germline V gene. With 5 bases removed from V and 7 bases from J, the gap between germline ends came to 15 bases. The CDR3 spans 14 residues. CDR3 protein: CASSAGTYREKLFF. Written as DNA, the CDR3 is TGTGCCAGCAGTGCAGGGACATACCGTGAAAAACTGTTTTTT. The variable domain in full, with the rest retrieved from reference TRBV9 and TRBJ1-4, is DSGVTQTPKHLITATGQRVTLRCSPRSGDLSVYWYQQSLDQGLQFLIQYYNGEERAKGNILERFSAQQFPDLHSELNLSSLELGDSALYFCASSAGTYREKLFFGSGTQLSVL.

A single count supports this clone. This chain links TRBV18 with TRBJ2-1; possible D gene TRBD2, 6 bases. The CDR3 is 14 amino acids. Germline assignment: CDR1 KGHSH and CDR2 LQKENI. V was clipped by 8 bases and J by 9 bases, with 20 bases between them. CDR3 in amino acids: CASTSSGARGEQFF. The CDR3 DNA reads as TGTGCCAGCACGAGTAGCGGAGCGCGTGGTGAGCAGTTCTTC.

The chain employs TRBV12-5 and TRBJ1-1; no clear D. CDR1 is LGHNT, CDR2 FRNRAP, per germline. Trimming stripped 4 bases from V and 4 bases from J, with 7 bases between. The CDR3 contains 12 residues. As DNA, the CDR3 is TGTGCTAGTGGTTGGGTAGCCACTGAAGCTTTCTTT. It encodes CASGWVATEAFF.

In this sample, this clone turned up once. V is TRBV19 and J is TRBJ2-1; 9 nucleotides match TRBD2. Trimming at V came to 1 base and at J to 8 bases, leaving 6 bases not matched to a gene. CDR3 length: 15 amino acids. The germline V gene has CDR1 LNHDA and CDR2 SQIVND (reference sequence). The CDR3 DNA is TGTGCCAGTAGTATAGGCGATAGCGGGAGCGATGAGCAGTTCTTC. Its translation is CASSIGDSGSDEQFF. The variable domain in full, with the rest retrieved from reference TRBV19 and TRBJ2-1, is DGGITQSPKYLFRKEGQNVTLSCEQNLNHDAMYWYRQDPGQGLRLIYYSQIVNDFQKGDIAEGYSVSREKKESFPLTVTSAQKNPTAFYLCASSIGDSGSDEQFFGPGTRLTVL.

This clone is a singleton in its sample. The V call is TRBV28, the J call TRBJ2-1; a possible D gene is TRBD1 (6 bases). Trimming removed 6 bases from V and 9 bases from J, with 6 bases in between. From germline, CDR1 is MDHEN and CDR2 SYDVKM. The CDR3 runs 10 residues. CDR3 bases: TGTGCCAGCAGACAGGGTGAGCAGTTCTTC. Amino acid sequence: CASRQGEQFF.

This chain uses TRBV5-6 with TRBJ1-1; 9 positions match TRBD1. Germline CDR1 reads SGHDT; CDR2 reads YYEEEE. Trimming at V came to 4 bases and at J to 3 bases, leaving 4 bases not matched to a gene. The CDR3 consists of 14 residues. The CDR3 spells CASSDRGWDTEAFF. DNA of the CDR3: TGTGCCAGCAGCGACAGGGGGTGGGACACTGAAGCTTTCTTT.

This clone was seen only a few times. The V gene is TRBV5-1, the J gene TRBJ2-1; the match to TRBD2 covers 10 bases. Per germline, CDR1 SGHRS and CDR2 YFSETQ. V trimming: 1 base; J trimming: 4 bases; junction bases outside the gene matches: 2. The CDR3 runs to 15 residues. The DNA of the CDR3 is TGCGCCAGCAGCTTGACTAGCGGGGTGTACAATGAGCAGTTCTTC. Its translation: CASSLTSGVYNEQFF.

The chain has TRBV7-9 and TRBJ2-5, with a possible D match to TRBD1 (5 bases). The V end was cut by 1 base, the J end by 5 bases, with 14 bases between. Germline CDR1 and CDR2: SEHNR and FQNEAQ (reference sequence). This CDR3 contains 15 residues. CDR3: CASSLVSGLGETQYF. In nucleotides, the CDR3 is TGTGCCAGCAGCTTAGTATCAGGGTTGGGCGAGACCCAGTACTTC.

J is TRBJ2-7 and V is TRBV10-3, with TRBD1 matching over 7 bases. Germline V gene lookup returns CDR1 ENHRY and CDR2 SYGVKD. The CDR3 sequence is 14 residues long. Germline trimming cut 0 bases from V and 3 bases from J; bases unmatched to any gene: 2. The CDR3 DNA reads TGTGCCATCAGTGAGTCACCAGGGGGCTACGAGCAGTACTTC. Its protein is CAISESPGGYEQYF.

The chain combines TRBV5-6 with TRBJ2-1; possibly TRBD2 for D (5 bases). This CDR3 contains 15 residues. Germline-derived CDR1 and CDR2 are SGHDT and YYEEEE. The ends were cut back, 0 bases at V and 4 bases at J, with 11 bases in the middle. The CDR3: CASSLAGESYNEQFF. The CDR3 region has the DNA TGTGCCAGCAGCTTGGCCGGGGAGAGTTACAATGAGCAGTTCTTC. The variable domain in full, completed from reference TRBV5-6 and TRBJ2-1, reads DAGVTQSPTHLIKTRGQQVTLRCSPKSGHDTVSWYQQALGQGPQFIFQYYEEEERQRGNFPDRFSGHQFPNYSSELNVNALLLGDSALYLCASSLAGESYNEQFFGPGTRLTVL.

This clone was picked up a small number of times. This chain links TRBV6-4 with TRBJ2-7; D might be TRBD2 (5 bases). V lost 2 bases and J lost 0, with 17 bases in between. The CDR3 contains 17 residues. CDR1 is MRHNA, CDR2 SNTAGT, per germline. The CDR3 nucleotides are TGTGCCAGCAGTGACCCTAGCAGCGCGCCGAGCTCCTACGAGCAGTACTTC. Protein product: CASSDPSSAPSSYEQYF.

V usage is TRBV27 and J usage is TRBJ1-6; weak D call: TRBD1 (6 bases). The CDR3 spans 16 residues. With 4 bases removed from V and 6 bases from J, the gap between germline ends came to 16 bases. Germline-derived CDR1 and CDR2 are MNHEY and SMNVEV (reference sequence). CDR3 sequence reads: CASSSTGQQLNSPLHF. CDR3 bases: TGTGCCAGCAGTTCAACCGGACAGCAACTTAATTCACCCCTCCACTTT.

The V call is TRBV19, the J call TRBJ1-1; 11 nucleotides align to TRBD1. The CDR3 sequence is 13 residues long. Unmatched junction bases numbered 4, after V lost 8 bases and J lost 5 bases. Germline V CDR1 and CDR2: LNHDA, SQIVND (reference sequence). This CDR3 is CASWTGGGTEAFF. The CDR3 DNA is TGTGCCAGTTGGACAGGGGGCGGAACTGAAGCTTTCTTT. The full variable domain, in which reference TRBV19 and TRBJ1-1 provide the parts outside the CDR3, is DGGITQSPKYLFRKEGQNVTLSCEQNLNHDAMYWYRQDPGQGLRLIYYSQIVNDFQKGDIAEGYSVSREKKESFPLTVTSAQKNPTAFYLCASWTGGGTEAFFGQGTRLTVV.

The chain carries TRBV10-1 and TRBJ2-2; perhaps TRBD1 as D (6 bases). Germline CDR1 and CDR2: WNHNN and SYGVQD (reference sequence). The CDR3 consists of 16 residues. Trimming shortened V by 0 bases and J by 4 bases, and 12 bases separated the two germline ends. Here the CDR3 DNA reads TGCGCCAGCAGTGAGTCTATACTAGGGGGCACCGGGGAGCTGTTTTTT. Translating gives CASSESILGGTGELFF.